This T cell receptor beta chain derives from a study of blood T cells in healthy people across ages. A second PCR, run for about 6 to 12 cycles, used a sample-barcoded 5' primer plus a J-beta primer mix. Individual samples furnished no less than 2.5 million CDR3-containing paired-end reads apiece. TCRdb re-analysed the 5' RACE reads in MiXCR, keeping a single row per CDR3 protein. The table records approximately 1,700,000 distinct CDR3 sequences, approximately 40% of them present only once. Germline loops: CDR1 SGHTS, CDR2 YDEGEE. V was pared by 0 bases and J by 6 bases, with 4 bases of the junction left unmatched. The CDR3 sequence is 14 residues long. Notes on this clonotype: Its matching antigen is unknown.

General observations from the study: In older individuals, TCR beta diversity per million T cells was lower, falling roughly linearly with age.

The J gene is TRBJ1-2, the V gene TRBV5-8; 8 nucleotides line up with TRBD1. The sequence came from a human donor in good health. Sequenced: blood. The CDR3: CASSLDGRGHGYTF. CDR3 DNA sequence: TGTGCCAGCAGCTTGGACGGCAGGGGGCATGGCTACACCTTC.